The entry below describes one TCR beta chain. Antigen specificity is unknown. This sample stems from a study of shared clonotypes between healthy human individuals. Study findings and constraints: Sampling used blood alone; tissue repertoires probably differ. Non-shared clonotypes had lower generation probabilities than clonotypes shared by all four sorted-subset donors.

200 ng DNA, 25,000 to 30,000 T cell genomes, went into each sorted-subset replicate PCR. The assay was immunoSEQ multiplex PCR, and TCRdb's table has in-frame clones only and misses some. In the table there are around 600,000 clones, more than 95% of which are singletons. Germline V CDR1 and CDR2: MNHEY, SVGAGI. V lost 7 bases to trimming and J lost 6 bases, with 13 bases between them. This CDR3 has 13 residues. Naive CD8 cells, CD45RO-negative and positively selected for CCR7, excluded terminally differentiated effector memory CD45RA+ cells. This TCR came from a young man in good health. The chain links TRBV6-5 to TRBJ2-1; D gene unclear. Sequencing input: naive CD8+ T cells sorted from blood. For the CDR3, the DNA is TGTGCCAGCACCACCACTTTGGGCAATGAGCAGTTCTTC. Its protein is CASTTTLGNEQFF.